The 21 T cell receptor beta chains below were found in one sample sequenced in a study of blood T cell dynamics during melanoma immunotherapy. Time point denoted: week 3, after first cycle of checkpoint inhibitor. Only in-frame clones appear in the TCRdb table, and some are missing; sequencing was by immunoSEQ multiplex PCR. Of some 11,000 clones in the sample, roughly nine tenths were seen once. The material sequenced was blood, taken from a patient treated with checkpoint blockade. The receptors shown here come from a human donor with melanoma.

In this sample, this clone turned up a few times. This rearrangement joins TRBV2 to TRBJ1-4; 8 positions match TRBD1. Germline CDR1 SNHLY, CDR2 FYNNEI. After removal of 10 bases from V and 8 bases from J, the junction contained 6 bases not matched to a gene. There are 12 residues in the CDR3. For the CDR3, the DNA is TGTGCCACCCAGGGGGCAGGGGAAAAACTGTTTTTT. Encoded protein: CATQGAGEKLFF.

The chain couples TRBV11-1 to TRBJ2-7; TRBD1 matches at 7 bases. This CDR3 contains 16 residues. J gave up 3 bases and V 5 bases, and 13 bases lay outside the gene matches. Germline V gives CDR1 SGHAT, CDR2 FQDESV (reference sequence). Written as DNA, the CDR3 is TGTGCCAGCAGCGACAGGACAGGAGGTGGGATCTACGAGCAGTACTTC. Protein sequence: CASSDRTGGGIYEQYF.

The J gene is TRBJ2-5, the V gene TRBV25-1; TRBD1 aligns across 7 bases. Germline V lookup: CDR1 MGHDK, CDR2 SYGVNS. The CDR3 contains 17 residues. V was pared by 0 bases and J by 5 bases, with 12 bases of the junction left unmatched. CDR3 loop: CASSEYRDSSRRETQYF. CDR3 sequence (DNA): TGTGCCAGCAGTGAATACCGGGACAGTTCACGGAGGGAGACCCAGTACTTC.

CDR3 in DNA: TGTGCCCTCAGCGGGCTAGCGCTTTACAATGAGCAGTTCTTC. Protein product: CALSGLALYNEQFF. The rearrangement links TRBV7-8 to TRBJ2-1, with D possibly matching TRBD2 (6 bases). V shed 11 bases and J shed 4 bases, with 18 bases lying between them. CDR3 length equals 14 residues. CDR1 and CDR2 from the germline V gene are SGHVS and FQNEAQ.

The V and J genes are TRBV7-2 and TRBJ2-5, with TRBD1 identical over 7 bases. Germline lookup yields CDR1 SGHTA and CDR2 FQGNSA. CDR3 size: 15 residues. The J segment lost 1 base and the V segment lost 4 bases, leaving 6 bases of the junction unmatched. CDR3 sequence (DNA): TGTGCCAGCAGCTGGGGGACAGCGCTCCAAGAGACCCAGTACTTC. Translation gives CASSWGTALQETQYF. Combining the CDR3 with reference TRBV7-2 and TRBJ2-5 gives the whole variable domain GAGVSQSPSNKVTEKGKDVELRCDPISGHTALYWYRQSLGQGLEFLIYFQGNSAPDKSGLPSDRFSAERTGGSVSTLTIQRTQQEDSAVYLCASSWGTALQETQYFGPGTRLLVL.

The chain is built from TRBV19 and TRBJ2-7; 7 positions agree with TRBD2. V shed 1 base and J 1 base; nucleotides not matched to a gene: 4. Germline-derived CDR1 and CDR2 are LNHDA and SQIVND (reference sequence). The CDR3 covers 15 residues. The CDR3 DNA sequence: TGTGCCAGTAGTATAGCCGGCGGGGGTTCCTACGAGCAGTACTTC. Protein product: CASSIAGGGSYEQYF.

V is TRBV6-4 and J is TRBJ1-1; no clear D gene. V was trimmed by 6 bases and J by 2 bases, leaving 10 bases between them. Germline V gene lookup returns CDR1 MRHNA and CDR2 SNTAGT. This CDR3 region has 13 residues. Written as DNA, the CDR3 is TGTGCCAGCAGCCCCCGGGCCAACACTGAAGCTTTCTTT. The encoded protein is CASSPRANTEAFF.

The chain joins TRBV6-1 to TRBJ2-7, with 12 bases aligning to TRBD1. The germline V gene encodes CDR1 MNHNS and CDR2 SASEGT. This CDR3 spans 14 amino acids. V lost 6 bases, J lost 4 bases, and 4 bases stayed unmatched. DNA of the CDR3: TGTGCCAGCAGGGTGGGACAGGGGGCTTACGAGCAGTACTTC. Its translation is CASRVGQGAYEQYF.

This sequence joins TRBV6-7 and TRBJ1-2; the match to TRBD1 covers 8 bases. Being an ORF, TRBV6-7 has a function that is uncertain. V lost 6 bases and J lost 8; bases outside the gene matches: 2. The CDR3 is 11 amino acids. As DNA, the CDR3 is TGTGCCAGCAGGACAGGGGTGGGCTACACCTTC. Translated: CASRTGVGYTF.

The V gene is TRBV28, the J gene TRBJ2-3; weak D call: TRBD2 (6 bases). V shed 1 base and J shed 0 bases, with 11 bases lying between them. Germline V gene sequence: CDR1 MDHEN, CDR2 SYDVKM. CDR3 length: 16 amino acids. CDR3 in DNA: TGTGCCAGCAGTTTATTGGCGGGGTCAAGCACAGATACGCAGTATTTT. Its protein product is CASSLLAGSSTDTQYF.

The genes are TRBV5-8 and TRBJ2-1; TRBD1 is a possible D gene (5 bases). In germline, CDR1 is SGHTS, CDR2 YDEGEE. V lost 4 bases and J lost 0, with 11 bases in between. The CDR3 length is 15 residues. As DNA, the CDR3 is TGTGCCAGCAGCCTTGGGGCGGTCTCCTACAATGAGCAGTTCTTC. As protein: CASSLGAVSYNEQFF.

V is TRBV2 and J is TRBJ2-1; D uncertain. The CDR3 loop spans 11 amino acids. Germline V CDR1 and CDR2: SNHLY, FYNNEI. The ends were cut back, 5 bases at V and 7 bases at J, with 6 bases in the middle. The CDR3 DNA sequence: TGTGCCAGCAGTTACGATAATGAGCAGTTCTTC. Protein product: CASSYDNEQFF.

J is TRBJ2-7 and V is TRBV11-2; TRBD2 is a possible D gene (5 bases). CDR1 and CDR2 (germline): SGHAT, FQNNGV. The CDR3 spans 13 residues. V was clipped by 1 base and J by 4 bases, with 8 bases between them. CDR3 sequence (DNA): TGTGCCAGCAGCTTAGTTGGCGGGTACGAGCAGTACTTC. This translates into CASSLVGGYEQYF.

The chain employs TRBV27 and TRBJ2-1, with 8 bases identical to TRBD1. The ends lost 4 bases at V and 8 bases at J; junction bases unmatched: 7. CDR3 length: 14 amino acids. Germline V lookup: CDR1 MNHEY, CDR2 SMNVEV (reference sequence). The CDR3 DNA is TGTGCCAGCAGTTCCCCAGACAGGGGCCATGAGCAGTTCTTC. As protein: CASSSPDRGHEQFF.

The chain carries TRBV15 and TRBJ2-5; D tentatively reads TRBD1 or TRBD2 (5 bases each). This CDR3 has 14 residues. V lost 0 bases and J lost 5, with 10 bases in between. Germline assignment: CDR1 LNHNV and CDR2 YYDKDF (reference sequence). The CDR3 loop is CATSRDGGGETQYF. The DNA of the CDR3 is TGTGCCACCAGCAGAGATGGGGGTGGGGAGACCCAGTACTTC.

The chain joins TRBV7-6 to TRBJ2-1; D possibly uses TRBD1 or TRBD2 (5 bases each). Germline CDR1 SGHVS, CDR2 FNYEAQ. With 5 bases removed from V and 2 bases from J, the gap between germline ends came to 16 bases. The CDR3 extends over 16 amino acids. CDR3 loop: CASSPALLGAYNEQFF. The CDR3 DNA reads as TGTGCCAGCAGCCCGGCGCTACTAGGGGCCTACAATGAGCAGTTCTTC.

The chain links TRBV7-2 to TRBJ2-1; 12 bases are a match to TRBD2. The V gene end was trimmed by 7 bases and the J gene end by 7 bases; junction bases not matched to a gene: 5. This CDR3 has 14 amino acids. Germline assignment: CDR1 SGHTA and CDR2 FQGNSA. CDR3 DNA sequence: TGTGCCAGCACCCTAGCGGGAGGGTGGAATGAGCAGTTCTTC. Translation: CASTLAGGWNEQFF.

The genes are TRBV2 and TRBJ2-2, with D unresolved. Germline V gene data show CDR1 as SNHLY and CDR2 as FYNNEI. Trimming took off 6 bases at V and 4 bases at J, with 9 bases between the two ends. The CDR3 is 13 residues long. The CDR3 is CASSPTRTGELFF. CDR3 in DNA: TGTGCCAGCAGCCCGACCCGCACCGGGGAGCTGTTTTTT.

J is TRBJ1-2 and V is TRBV5-4; TRBD1 agrees at 7 bases. Germline CDR1 reads SGHNT; CDR2 reads YYREEE (reference sequence). V shed 0 bases, J shed 7 bases, and the junction held 0 bases outside the gene matches. This CDR3 spans 12 amino acids. CDR3 in DNA: TGTGCCAGCAGCTTGGAGGGGGCTGGCTACACCTTC. This codes for CASSLEGAGYTF.

The rearrangement uses TRBV7-2 and TRBJ1-4; TRBD1 is a possible D gene (5 bases). Per the germline V gene, CDR1 is SGHTA and CDR2 is FQGNSA. V gave up 5 bases and J gave up 7 bases, with 11 bases separating them. This CDR3 has 13 residues. The CDR3 here is CASSNGHFEKLFF. In DNA, the CDR3 is TGTGCCAGCAGCAACGGACACTTTGAAAAACTGTTTTTT.

The chain links TRBV27 to TRBJ2-5; tentative D call: TRBD1 (7 bases). This CDR3 has 17 amino acids. Per the germline V gene, CDR1 is MNHEY and CDR2 is SMNVEV (reference sequence). V was shortened by 1 base and J by 2 bases, with 17 bases between the two germline ends. The CDR3: CASSLFGRGVGQETQYF. DNA for the CDR3: TGTGCCAGCAGTTTATTCGGCAGGGGGGTCGGGCAAGAGACCCAGTACTTC.